This T cell receptor beta chain was profiled in a study of shared clonotypes between healthy human individuals. In the naive CD8 group, cells lacked CD45RO and were positively selected for CCR7, so terminally differentiated effector memory CD45RA+ cells were left out. Every contributor of samples was a Caucasian grown-up residing in Nashville, Tennessee. As for this clone: Other DNA sequences in the sample encode the same CDR3.

Repertoires were generated with immunoSEQ multiplex PCR, while TCRdb's copy carries only in-frame clones and drops some. The sample shows millions of clones, approximately 94% of them seen only once. From germline, CDR1 is SGHAT and CDR2 FQNNGV. V shed 0 bases and J shed 6 bases, with 10 bases lying between them. The CDR3 totals 14 residues. The chain employs TRBV11-2 and TRBJ2-3; no reliable D call. The sample was naive CD8+ T cells sorted from blood. The receptor was derived from a young man in good health. This chain's CDR3 is CASSLDPSTDTQYF. The CDR3 bases are TGTGCCAGCAGCTTAGATCCGTCAACGGATACGCAGTATTTT.